This TCR beta chain appears in the sequencing data of a study of cytomegalovirus exposure and HLA in healthy donors. As for the study in general: Within the Caucasian-associated ancestry cluster were roughly 82% of the approximately 400 genotyped donors.

Regarding the study as a whole: Across donors, most TCRs were seen rarely, yet some public ones were widespread. A later analysis appeared to link common viral pathogens to several of the most significant clusters.

PCR involved 60 Vbeta and 13 Jbeta primers. Clones were sequenced by immunoSEQ multiplex PCR, and TCRdb holds only the in-frame ones, with some missing. The sample contains about 270,000 clones, about 66% of which appear only once. CDR3 length: 17 amino acids. CDR1 and CDR2 (germline): KGHSH, LQKENI. The V and J ends lost 5 bases and 0 bases, in that order; junction bases with no gene match: 11. Remarks on this clone: What it binds is not known.

This TCR derives from a female donor in good health and CMV-seronegative. The chain joins TRBV18 to TRBJ2-7; the match to TRBD2 covers 9 bases. The specimen was PBMCs. CDR3 sequence (DNA): TGTGCCAGCTCAAATCTCCCGACTAGCGGCACCTCCTACGAGCAGTACTTC. Protein product: CASSNLPTSGTSYEQYF.